This is a list of T cell receptor beta chains from one sample in a study of neurological immune-mediated disorders. One entry per CDR3 protein results from TCRdb running MiXCR on the 5' RACE reads. The sample includes 49,000 or so distinct CDR3 sequences, approximately 15% of them seen just once. The sample consisted of PBMCs. These receptors came from a man aged 60 to 75 in good health. Both conserved end residues are part of each CDR3. Each record gives: clone size, CDR3 length, D gene, J gene, V gene, CDR3 DNA, CDR3 protein. D genes are given only for firm matches. Expanded clones are given a class, and other clones once, few, many or no size at all.

many | 14 | . | TRBJ1-3 | TRBV29-1 | TGCAGCGCCCACGGAACAACCTCTGGAAACACCATATATTTT | CSAHGTTSGNTIYF
. | 15 | TRBD2 | TRBJ2-5 | TRBV7-2 | TGTGCCAGCAGCTTAGGCGGGCTAGCGGAAGAGACCCAGTACTTC | CASSLGGLAEETQYF
few | 17 | TRBD2 | TRBJ2-2 | TRBV14 | TGTGCCAGCAGCCAAGGGGTCGGGGGGATGAGGACCGGGGAGCTGTTTTTT | CASSQGVGGMRTGELFF
many | 14 | TRBD2 | TRBJ2-1 | TRBV11-1 | TGTGCCAGCAGCCGGGAGGATTGGTACAATGAGCAGTTCTTC | CASSREDWYNEQFF
. | 16 | . | TRBJ2-1 | TRBV10-3 | TGTGCCATCAGTGATGCCGGGACCCCGAGGGCAAATGAGCAGTTCTTC | CAISDAGTPRANEQFF
many | 14 | TRBD2 | TRBJ2-5 | TRBV6-2/TRBV6-3 | TGTGCCAGCAGTTCGACTAGCATCCAAGAGACCCAGTACTTC | CASSSTSIQETQYF
many | 14 | . | TRBJ2-5 | TRBV2 | TGTGCCAGCAGTGAATCCCAACAGCAAGAGACCCAGTACTTC | CASSESQQQETQYF
many | 15 | TRBD2 | TRBJ2-1 | TRBV6-2/TRBV6-3 | TGTGCCAGCAGGCCGGGACTAGCGGGGGGCAATGAGCAGTTCTTC | CASRPGLAGGNEQFF
many | 16 | TRBD2 | TRBJ2-7 | TRBV7-8 | TGTGCCAGCAGCTTATCGACTAGCGGGGTAACCTACGAGCAGTACTTC | CASSLSTSGVTYEQYF
many | 13 | TRBD2 | TRBJ2-5 | TRBV6-2/TRBV6-3 | TGTGCCACATCTAGCGGAAGAGAAGAGACCCAGTACTTC | CATSSGREETQYF
many | 15 | TRBD2 | TRBJ2-3 | TRBV2 | TGTGCCAGCAGTCCTGGCGGGAGGGCCGCAGATACGCAGTATTTT | CASSPGGRAADTQYF
many | 14 | . | TRBJ2-4 | TRBV7-9 | TGTGCCAGCAGCCTCGGGGGCGCGGGAAACATTCAGTACTTC | CASSLGGAGNIQYF
many | 16 | TRBD1 | TRBJ1-1 | TRBV7-2 | TGTGCCAGCAGCGAGGACAGGGGAACCTTGTACACTGAAGCTTTCTTT | CASSEDRGTLYTEAFF
many | 16 | TRBD1 | TRBJ1-1 | TRBV20-1 | TGCAGTGCTAGAGATAGAGGGACAGGGGGCTTCGCTGAAGCTTTCTTT | CSARDRGTGGFAEAFF